The 19 T cell receptor beta chains in this list originate from one sample, sequenced in a study of T cell clonality in common variable immunodeficiency. These TCRs are of unknown antigen specificity. Here immunoSEQ multiplex PCR was the method, and the copy in TCRdb shows in-frame clones only, minus some. The sample counts some 16,000 clones, none seen once; the ten largest own roughly 13%. Notes on the study in general: Reportedly, TCR beta sequences from common variable immunodeficiency showed fewer deletions and N-nucleotide insertions.

The sample taken for sequencing was peripheral blood mononuclear cells. These receptors were obtained from a human donor with common variable immunodeficiency.

This clone was seen repeatedly, ten times or more. The observed sequence ends 3 residues before the CDR3 terminus, with the missing tail filled in from the germline J gene. The rearrangement joins TRBV5-1 to TRBJ2-5; 8 positions agree with TRBD1. The CDR3 has 16 residues. V dropped 0 bases and J dropped 5; count of bases not matched to a gene: 9. In germline, CDR1 is SGHRS, CDR2 YFSETQ. CDR3 protein: CASSLAARGREETQYF. The covered CDR3 bases are TGCGCCAGCAGCTTGGCGGCCAGGGGGCGCGAGGAGACC.

This clone has more than one count but fewer than ten. The observed sequence ends 3 residues before the CDR3 terminus, with the missing tail filled in from the germline J gene. This chain uses TRBV19 with TRBJ2-5, with D possibly matching TRBD1 (6 bases). CDR3 length: 15 amino acids. V lost 1 base and J 4 bases, leaving 13 bases between the germline ends. From germline, CDR1 is LNHDA and CDR2 SQIVND (reference sequence). CDR3 DNA, as far as it was read: TGTGCCAGTAGTATAGGGGGGCTGTCCAGAGAGACC. Translating it yields CASSIGGLSRET. The full CDR3 protein is CASSIGGLSRETQYF.

For this clone: The read is 3 residues too short to cover the CDR3 end, so that end is filled in from the germline J gene. The chain joins TRBV18 to TRBJ2-7; 10 bases are shared with TRBD1. This CDR3 has 16 amino acids. Looked up from germline, CDR1 is KGHSH and CDR2 is LQKENI. The V and J ends lost 0 bases and 3 bases, in that order; junction bases with no gene match: 5. The part of the CDR3 DNA that was read is TGTGCCAGCTCACCACCGGGACAGGGGATCGGCTACGAG. Its translation is CASSPPGQGIGYE. Given in full, the CDR3 is CASSPPGQGIGYEQYF.

This clone has a handful of counts. The missing CDR3 end, 3 residues past where the read stops, is filled in from the germline J gene. This chain uses TRBV2 with TRBJ2-7, with 8 bases fitting TRBD1. This CDR3 has 14 amino acids. Germline CDR1 is SNHLY and CDR2 is FYNNEI. Germline trimming cut 7 bases from V and 4 bases from J; bases unmatched to any gene: 9. CDR3 in amino acids: CASIPGQEIYEQYF. The part of the CDR3 DNA that was read is TGTGCCAGCATACCGGGACAGGAGATATACGAG.

This clone was seen many times. The CDR3 end falls 3 residues outside the read, so it is completed with the germline J gene. The chain is built from TRBV20-1 and TRBJ2-5; the match to TRBD2 covers 8 bases. The junction had 8 bases not matched to a gene; V was cut back by 0 bases and J by 5 bases. CDR1 and CDR2 (germline): DFQATT, SNEGSKA (reference sequence). This CDR3 region has 15 residues. CDR3 DNA, as far as it was read: TGCAGTGCTAGAGAGTTAGCGGGGAGGGGGGAGACC. Protein sequence: CSARELAGRGET. The CDR3 reads in full as CSARELAGRGETQYF.

To note about this clone: Germline and junction disagree at one end, which may indicate a read error. The read terminates 3 residues ahead of where the CDR3 ends, so the germline J gene completes it. This CDR3 is also generated by other DNA sequences in the sample. The chain links TRBV6-1 to TRBJ1-6, with unresolved D. The germline CDR1 and CDR2 sequences are MNHNS and SASEGT. This CDR3 spans 15 amino acids. CDR3 DNA (partial): TGTGCTAGCAGTGAAGCAGGCAGTCCCATATCACCC. It yields the protein CASSEAGSPISP. The whole CDR3 protein reads CASSEAGSPISPLHF.

This clone was found a few times. Read data end 3 residues before the CDR3 end; the end is taken from the germline J gene. This chain joins TRBV7-9 and TRBJ1-1; TRBD1 agrees at 9 bases. Germline V gene lookup returns CDR1 SEHNR and CDR2 FQNEAQ (reference sequence). The CDR3 contains 13 residues. Trimming cost V 5 bases and J 7 bases; bases outside gene matches: 5. The CDR3 region is CASSPGTGREAFF. The part of the CDR3 DNA that was read is TGTGCCAGCAGCCCCGGGACAGGGCGTGAA.

This clone came up a few times. The CDR3 loop is CASLAGTSYEVDTQYF. The sequenced CDR3 bases are TGTGCCAGCTTGGCCGGGACTAGCTACGAAGTTGATACG. The chain is built from TRBV18 and TRBJ2-3; TRBD2 matches 9 bases. The CDR3 end is not reached by the read, which stops 3 residues before it; the germline J gene fills it in. Germline trimming cut 7 bases from V and 6 bases from J; bases unmatched to any gene: 14. In germline, CDR1 is KGHSH, CDR2 LQKENI. The CDR3 length is 16 residues.

This clone is deemed medium-sized (0.01 to 0.1%). The read finishes 3 residues shy of the CDR3 end, and the germline J gene is used to complete it. The gene calls are TRBV5-1 and TRBJ1-5; no firm D call. In germline, CDR1 is SGHRS, CDR2 YFSETQ. The CDR3 spans 14 residues. Trimming took off 4 bases at V and 2 bases at J, with 10 bases between the two ends. Partial CDR3 DNA: TGCGCCAGCAGCACCCTAGGTGGCAATCAGCCC. Protein sequence: CASSTLGGNQP. In full, the CDR3 reads CASSTLGGNQPQHF.

This clone was picked up many times. The covered CDR3 bases are TGTGCCAGCAGCTCGGACACTAACACTGAA. Translated, it gives CASSSDTNTE. The CDR3, in full, reads CASSSDTNTEAFF. The chain joins TRBV7-6 to TRBJ1-1; possibly TRBD1 for D (5 bases). The sequenced fragment ends 3 residues before the CDR3 boundary, so the rest is inferred from the germline J gene. This CDR3 region has 13 residues. The V gene lost 4 bases and the J gene lost 2 bases, with 8 bases spanning the gap. The germline V gene has CDR1 SGHVS and CDR2 FNYEAQ.

This clone was seen only a few times. The sequenced fragment ends 3 residues before the CDR3 boundary, so the rest is inferred from the germline J gene. This chain joins TRBV19 and TRBJ2-7; 8 nucleotides align to TRBD1. The CDR3 is 14 amino acids. Germline values: CDR1 LNHDA, CDR2 SQIVND (reference sequence). V shed 5 bases, J shed 4 bases, and the junction held 7 bases outside the gene matches. The CDR3 DNA, read in part, is TGTGCCAGTAGTTTCTCGGGACAGGCATACGAG. Its protein is CASSFSGQAYE. The full CDR3 protein is CASSFSGQAYEQYF.

By frequency in the sample, this clone is medium-sized. Sequencing ends 3 residues short of the CDR3 end; the germline J gene provides the rest. V gene TRBV3-1 (or the pseudogene TRBV3-2) combines with J gene TRBJ2-5; D uncertain. CDR3 length: 11 amino acids. Germline CDR1 is LGHDT and CDR2 is YNNKEL (reference sequence). V was pared by 1 base and J by 7 bases, with 4 bases between. CDR3 bases read: TGTGCCAGCAGCCAAGGAGGGACC. The encoded protein is CASSQGGT. The whole CDR3 reads CASSQGGTQYF.

As concerns this clone: Read sequence stops 3 residues before the CDR3 end, and the germline J gene provides the missing end. This chain links TRBV18 with TRBJ1-1, with 9 bases aligning to TRBD1. The CDR3 runs 13 residues. CDR1 KGHSH and CDR2 LQKENI come from the germline V gene. CDR3 protein: CASSPDRGRGAFF. The sequenced part of the CDR3 DNA is TGTGCCAGCTCACCGGACAGGGGTCGAGGA.

This clone was detected many times. The CDR3 end is not reached by the read, which stops 3 residues before it; the germline J gene fills it in. The V call is TRBV19, the J call TRBJ2-6, with D possibly being TRBD1 (6 bases). Trimming took off 5 bases at V and 2 bases at J, with 7 bases between the two ends. There are 14 residues in the CDR3. The germline gives CDR1 LNHDA, CDR2 SQIVND (reference sequence). CDR3 bases read: TGTGCCAGTAGTGGGGGCGCTGGGGCCAACGTC. Its protein product is CASSGGAGANV. The entire CDR3 protein is CASSGGAGANVLTF.

This clone was picked up a small number of times. The CDR3 end falls 3 residues outside the read, so it is completed with the germline J gene. The chain uses TRBV5-1 and TRBJ1-2; D is possibly TRBD1 (6 bases). CDR1 SGHRS and CDR2 YFSETQ come from the germline V gene. V lost 0 bases and J 7 bases, leaving 13 bases between the germline ends. This CDR3 region has 14 residues. The DNA read from the CDR3 is TGCGCCAGCAGCTTGGACAGGGTTGTCGGTGGC. Protein product: CASSLDRVVGG. The complete CDR3 reads CASSLDRVVGGYTF.

As for this clone: The read stops 3 residues short of the end of the CDR3; the missing end is completed from the germline J gene. The chain couples TRBV29-1 to TRBJ1-2; possibly TRBD1 for D (6 bases). Germline V lookup: CDR1 SQVTM, CDR2 ANQGSEA. The V gene lost 7 bases and the J gene lost 0 bases, with 15 bases spanning the gap. The CDR3 has 14 amino acids. CDR3 bases read: TGCAGCGCCCGTGGGGACAAAGCTAACTATGGC. This translates into CSARGDKANYG. The full CDR3 sequence reads CSARGDKANYGYTF.

This clone was found many times. The read ends 3 residues before the CDR3 terminus; that terminus is restored from the germline J gene. This chain connects TRBV6-2 or TRBV6-3 to TRBJ1-2; tentatively, D is TRBD1 (6 bases). This CDR3 is built from 15 residues. Trimming left V 5 bases short and J 4 bases short, with 17 bases between. The germline V gene has CDR1 MNHEY and CDR2 SVGEGT. The covered CDR3 bases are TGTGCCAGCAGTACTCAGGGGCGCAAGACCTATGGC. Protein product: CASSTQGRKTYG. From start to end, the CDR3 is CASSTQGRKTYGYTF.

To note about this clone: The read terminates 3 residues ahead of where the CDR3 ends, so the germline J gene completes it. The V and J genes are TRBV7-9 and TRBJ2-5, with no clear D. The germline V gene encodes CDR1 SEHNR and CDR2 FQNEAQ (reference sequence). Trimming took 8 bases from V and 1 from J, leaving 8 bases between them. This CDR3 contains 12 residues. This chain's CDR3 is CASERVQETQYF. CDR3 bases read: TGTGCCAGCGAACGGGTCCAAGAGACC.

This clone showed up just a few times. The read ends 3 residues before the CDR3 terminus; that terminus is restored from the germline J gene. The chain employs TRBV7-9 and TRBJ2-5; D is possibly TRBD2 (5 bases). Per germline, CDR1 SEHNR and CDR2 FQNEAQ (reference sequence). The V end was cut by 5 bases, the J end by 5 bases, with 12 bases between. CDR3 size: 13 residues. CDR3 sequence reads: CASSPSQRETQYF. Partial CDR3 DNA: TGTGCCAGCAGCCCCAGTCAGCGGGAGACC.